The 26 T cell receptor beta chains below all came from one sample that was sequenced in a study of shared clonotypes between healthy human individuals. TCRdb keeps only in-frame clones here, not all; method: immunoSEQ multiplex PCR. The profile covers over a million clones, with approximately 70% appearing a single time and approximately 1.5% taken by the ten largest. The sequenced sample was memory CD4+ T cells sorted from blood. Indicated subset: CD45RA-negative fraction. These receptors originate from a man aged 18 to 35 in good health.

The chain couples TRBV6-5 to TRBJ2-3; D is uncertain. The germline V gene encodes CDR1 MNHEY and CDR2 SVGAGI. V was shortened by 6 bases and J by 11 bases, with 18 bases between the two germline ends. The CDR3 is made up of 13 amino acids. Here the CDR3 DNA reads TGTGCCAGCAGAATGCCCGTAGGGATACAGCAGTATTTT. Protein sequence: CASRMPVGIQQYF.

The rearrangement joins TRBV2 to TRBJ1-2; 8 nucleotides agree with TRBD1. The CDR3 is made up of 15 amino acids. V was pared by 6 bases and J by 3 bases, with 9 bases of the junction left unmatched. CDR1 is SNHLY and CDR2 is FYNNEI in the germline V gene. For the CDR3, the DNA is TGTGCCAGCAGAGCAGGACAGGGCGGCCACTATGGCTACACCTTC. Residues: CASRAGQGGHYGYTF.

The V gene is TRBV18, the J gene TRBJ1-4; D is uncertain. The CDR3 covers 15 residues. V lost 4 bases, J lost 5 bases, and 14 bases lay in between. The germline V gene encodes CDR1 KGHSH and CDR2 LQKENI. The CDR3 loop reads CASSLTLAGNEKLFF. CDR3 sequence (DNA): TGTGCCAGCTCACTGACACTGGCGGGGAATGAAAAACTGTTTTTT.

The rearrangement uses TRBV29-1 and TRBJ2-3; D gene ambiguous. CDR1 and CDR2 from the germline V gene are SQVTM and ANQGSEA. V shed 0 bases and J shed 8 bases, with 6 bases lying between them. The CDR3 loop spans 11 amino acids. CDR3 nucleotides: TGCAGCGTTGAAGATCGCTTTACGCAGTATTTT. It yields the protein CSVEDRFTQYF.

The chain links TRBV7-9 to TRBJ2-5; the D gene is possibly TRBD1 (6 bases). Trimming pared 0 bases from V and 13 bases from J, leaving 18 bases between. CDR3 length: 14 amino acids. CDR1 is SEHNR and CDR2 is FQNEAQ in the germline V gene (reference sequence). CDR3 in DNA: TGTGCCAGCAGCTTAGCGGGGGCGCAAGAGAAGGTGTACTTC. This codes for CASSLAGAQEKVYF.

This clone was observed many times. The chain uses TRBV19 and TRBJ2-5, with D possibly TRBD1 on 6 matching bases. The CDR3 is made up of 16 amino acids. The V end was cut by 6 bases, the J end by 3 bases, with 20 bases between. The germline V gene encodes CDR1 LNHDA and CDR2 SQIVND (reference sequence). As DNA, the CDR3 is TGTGCCAGTAGCCACGCCCCCGGGACATACAAAGAGACCCAGTACTTC. Its protein is CASSHAPGTYKETQYF. Drawing the rest from reference TRBV19 and TRBJ2-5, the complete variable domain is DGGITQSPKYLFRKEGQNVTLSCEQNLNHDAMYWYRQDPGQGLRLIYYSQIVNDFQKGDIAEGYSVSREKKESFPLTVTSAQKNPTAFYLCASSHAPGTYKETQYFGPGTRLLVL.

The table lists this clone with many counts. This chain links TRBV6-5 with TRBJ1-2; tentatively, D is TRBD1 (6 bases). The germline V and J ends were trimmed by 6 bases and 6 bases, with 14 bases remaining between them. The CDR3 is 13 residues long. Germline V CDR1 and CDR2: MNHEY, SVGAGI. CDR3 residues: CASSQQGSNGYTF. The CDR3 DNA reads as TGTGCCAGCAGCCAACAGGGATCTAATGGCTACACCTTC.

The V call is TRBV5-4, the J call TRBJ1-4; 8 nucleotides agree with TRBD1. The V gene's germline CDR1 is SGHNT and CDR2 YYREEE (reference sequence). Trimming at V came to 4 bases and at J to 4 bases, leaving 12 bases not matched to a gene. The CDR3 loop spans 17 amino acids. The CDR3 here is CASSAPGGQAYNEKLFF. CDR3 coding DNA: TGTGCCAGCAGCGCACCGGGGGGACAGGCTTATAATGAAAAACTGTTTTTT.

J is TRBJ2-2 and V is TRBV7-2; 9 nucleotides match TRBD1. J gave up 7 bases and V 5 bases, and 8 bases lay outside the gene matches. The CDR3 sequence is 15 residues long. From germline, CDR1 is SGHTA and CDR2 FQGNSA. The CDR3 nucleotides are TGTGCCAGCAGCCGTCAACAGGGGGCGAGCGGGGAGCTGTTTTTT. Translating gives CASSRQQGASGELFF.

The rearrangement joins TRBV5-1 to TRBJ2-5; D is unclear. The germline CDR1 and CDR2 sequences are SGHRS and YFSETQ. This CDR3 region has 14 residues. V lost 4 bases and J 1 base, leaving 11 bases between the germline ends. Here the CDR3 reads CASSTGRTQETQYF. The CDR3 DNA reads TGCGCCAGCAGCACTGGACGCACCCAAGAGACCCAGTACTTC.

About this clone: Different DNA sequences within this sample yield the same CDR3. The V call is TRBV20-1, the J call TRBJ2-5; no clear D gene. In germline, CDR1 is DFQATT, CDR2 SNEGSKA (reference sequence). Trimming left V 3 bases short and J 5 bases short, with 7 bases between. The CDR3 is 11 residues long. The CDR3 is CSASPGETQYF. CDR3 coding DNA: TGCAGTGCTAGTCCCGGGGAGACCCAGTACTTC.

The chain uses TRBV7-9 and TRBJ2-5, with D perhaps matching TRBD2 (6 bases). The CDR3 contains 14 residues. The V end lost 4 bases, the J end lost 4 bases, and 13 bases lay between the germline ends. Germline V CDR1 and CDR2: SEHNR, FQNEAQ (reference sequence). CDR3 in DNA: TGTGCCAGCAGCTCGAAGACTAGTCTAGAGACCCAGTACTTC. Amino acids: CASSSKTSLETQYF. Full variable domain (missing parts from reference TRBV7-9 and TRBJ2-5): DTGVSQNPRHKITKRGQNVTFRCDPISEHNRLYWYRQTLGQGPEFLTYFQNEAQLEKSRLLSDRFSAERPKGSFSTLEIQRTEQGDSAMYLCASSSKTSLETQYFGPGTRLLVL.

The chain has TRBV20-1 and TRBJ1-2; no reliable D call. This CDR3 has 11 amino acids. CDR1 and CDR2 from the germline V gene are DFQATT and SNEGSKA (reference sequence). V was cut by 6 bases and J by 8 bases, with 13 bases left in between. This chain's CDR3 is CSAWTTPGYTF. In DNA form, the CDR3 reads TGCAGTGCCTGGACTACACCGGGCTACACCTTC.

The chain recombines TRBV7-9 with TRBJ2-3; no reliable D call. The CDR3 is 14 amino acids. Trimming removed 3 bases from V and 6 bases from J, with 13 bases in between. Germline V CDR1 and CDR2: SEHNR, FQNEAQ (reference sequence). The CDR3 sequence: CASSFSKAQDTQYF. Here the CDR3 DNA reads TGTGCCAGCAGCTTCTCCAAGGCCCAGGATACGCAGTATTTT. The entire variable domain, with the rest obtained from reference TRBV7-9 and TRBJ2-3, is as follows: DTGVSQNPRHKITKRGQNVTFRCDPISEHNRLYWYRQTLGQGPEFLTYFQNEAQLEKSRLLSDRFSAERPKGSFSTLEIQRTEQGDSAMYLCASSFSKAQDTQYFGPGTRLTVL.

The sample holds a few counts of this clone. The J gene is TRBJ1-2, the V gene TRBV11-3; D perhaps matches TRBD1 (5 bases). V was clipped by 7 bases and J by 4 bases, with 28 bases between them. This CDR3 has 18 residues. Germline values: CDR1 SGHNT, CDR2 YENEEA. CDR3 bases: TGTGCCAGCAAACTGTACCGGGGCCCCAGCCCCAGTTCCTATGGCTACACCTTC. It yields the protein CASKLYRGPSPSSYGYTF. The variable domain in full, completed from reference TRBV11-3 and TRBJ1-2, reads EAGVVQSPRYKIIEKKQPVAFWCNPISGHNTLYWYLQNLGQGPELLIRYENEEAVDDSQLPKDRFSAERLKGVDSTLKIQPAELGDSAVYLCASKLYRGPSPSSYGYTFGSGTRLTVV.

V is TRBV2 and J is TRBJ1-6; a weak D match, TRBD1 (5 bases). From germline, CDR1 is SNHLY and CDR2 FYNNEI. The CDR3 is 14 residues long. Trimming left V 4 bases short and J 6 bases short, with 10 bases between. The CDR3 DNA follows: TGTGCCAGCAGTGGCGACAGTCCTAATTCACCCCTCCACTTT. Translated: CASSGDSPNSPLHF.

The chain is built from TRBV9 and TRBJ1-2, with D perhaps TRBD1 (6 bases). The CDR3 sequence is 15 residues long. Germline CDR1 is SGDLS and CDR2 is YYNGEE. V lost 2 bases and J 8 bases, leaving 19 bases between the germline ends. The CDR3 DNA sequence: TGTGCCAGCAGCGTTACGACCGGGACATCGGGCGGCTACACCTTC. Its protein product is CASSVTTGTSGGYTF.

V usage is TRBV5-4 and J usage is TRBJ2-7; D unclear. Germline CDR1 reads SGHNT; CDR2 reads YYREEE (reference sequence). V lost 4 bases, J lost 1 base, and 12 bases lay in between. The CDR3 contains 14 residues. CDR3 sequence (DNA): TGTGCCAGCAGCCTCGGCCAGCCATCCTACGAGCAGTACTTC. It codes for CASSLGQPSYEQYF.

V and J are TRBV6-5 and TRBJ1-5; weak D call: TRBD1 (6 bases). Germline CDR1 and CDR2: MNHEY and SVGAGI. This CDR3 has 13 amino acids. V lost 8 bases and J lost 6, with 14 bases in between. The CDR3 DNA reads as TGTGCCAGCGGAGGGGGGGCCGGTCAGCCCCAGCATTTT. Translated: CASGGGAGQPQHF.

The chain is built from TRBV25-1 and TRBJ2-1, with D perhaps matching TRBD1 (5 bases). CDR1 MGHDK and CDR2 SYGVNS come from the germline V gene. The CDR3 contains 14 residues. Trimming took 8 bases from V and 7 from J, leaving 18 bases between them. The chain's CDR3 is CASVDQQGKNEQFF. The CDR3 bases are TGTGCCAGCGTCGACCAGCAGGGAAAAAATGAGCAGTTCTTC.

J is TRBJ2-7 and V is TRBV10-3; D remains ambiguous. CDR3 length: 14 amino acids. V dropped 5 bases and J dropped 2 bases, with 13 bases sitting between them. Per germline, CDR1 ENHRY and CDR2 SYGVKD. The CDR3 DNA sequence: TGTGCCATCAGTCGCGGCGGAATGACCTACGAGCAGTACTTC. It encodes CAISRGGMTYEQYF.

The V call is TRBV19, the J call TRBJ2-5; tentatively, D is TRBD1 or TRBD2 (5 bases each). V was trimmed by 1 base and J by 4 bases, leaving 13 bases between them. The CDR3 loop spans 15 amino acids. Germline V gene data show CDR1 as LNHDA and CDR2 as SQIVND (reference sequence). The DNA for the CDR3 is TGTGCCAGTAGTATAGCTTGGGACGGCCTAGAGACCCAGTACTTC. Amino acid sequence: CASSIAWDGLETQYF.

This clone has only a few counts. The gene calls are TRBV7-2 and TRBJ1-6; perhaps TRBD1 as D (6 bases). The germline V gene encodes CDR1 SGHTA and CDR2 FQGNSA. The V end lost 6 bases, the J end lost 5 bases, and 11 bases lay between the germline ends. This CDR3 has 14 residues. CDR3 region: CASRLGHNNSPLHF. The DNA of the CDR3 is TGTGCCAGCAGACTGGGACATAATAATTCACCCCTCCACTTT.

V gene TRBV10-2 combines with J gene TRBJ1-2; a weak D match, TRBD1 (6 bases). The CDR3 has 16 amino acids. CDR1 WSHSY and CDR2 SAAADI come from the germline V gene. Between the trimmed V and J ends, which lost 10 bases and 0 bases, there was a span of 21 bases. This CDR3 reads CAIRRAIGGANYGYTF. DNA of the CDR3: TGCGCCATCCGACGAGCAATAGGGGGAGCTAACTATGGCTACACCTTC.

The V and J genes are TRBV5-1 and TRBJ1-1; perhaps TRBD1 as D (5 bases). V was clipped by 9 bases and J by 1 base, with 16 bases between them. The germline gives CDR1 SGHRS, CDR2 YFSETQ. The CDR3 is made up of 14 amino acids. The CDR3: CATRPRAGNTEAFF. CDR3 DNA: TGCGCCACTCGACCCAGGGCCGGGAACACTGAAGCTTTCTTT.

Here the CDR3 DNA reads TGTGCCAGCAGTCCACCCGGGACTAGCGGGAACGAGCAGTACTTC. This sequence encodes CASSPPGTSGNEQYF. The chain uses TRBV27 and TRBJ2-7; 13 bases fit TRBD2. The CDR3 is made up of 15 amino acids. From germline, CDR1 is MNHEY and CDR2 SMNVEV (reference sequence). The J segment lost 5 bases and the V segment lost 5 bases, leaving 6 bases of the junction unmatched.